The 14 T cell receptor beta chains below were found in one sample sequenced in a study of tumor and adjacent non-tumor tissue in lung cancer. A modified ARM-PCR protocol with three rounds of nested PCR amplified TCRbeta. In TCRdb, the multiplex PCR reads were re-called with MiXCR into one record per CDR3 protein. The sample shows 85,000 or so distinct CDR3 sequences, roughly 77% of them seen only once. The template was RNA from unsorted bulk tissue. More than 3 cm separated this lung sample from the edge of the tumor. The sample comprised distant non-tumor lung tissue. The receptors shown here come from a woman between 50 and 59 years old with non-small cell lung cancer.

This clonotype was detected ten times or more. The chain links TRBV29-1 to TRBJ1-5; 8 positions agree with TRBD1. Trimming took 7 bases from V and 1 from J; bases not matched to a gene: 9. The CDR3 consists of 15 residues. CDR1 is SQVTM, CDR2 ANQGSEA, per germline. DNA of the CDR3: TGCAGCGCCACCTCGCCAGGGGGCAGCAATCAGCCCCAGCATTTT. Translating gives CSATSPGGSNQPQHF.

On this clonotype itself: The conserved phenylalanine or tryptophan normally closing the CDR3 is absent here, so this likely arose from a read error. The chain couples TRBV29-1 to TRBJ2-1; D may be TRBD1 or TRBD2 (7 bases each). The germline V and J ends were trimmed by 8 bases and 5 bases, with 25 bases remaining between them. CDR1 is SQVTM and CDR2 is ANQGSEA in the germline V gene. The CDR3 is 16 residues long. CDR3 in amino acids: CSPRQAGRTGDNEQFS. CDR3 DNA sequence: TGCAGCCCACGACAAGCGGGACGAACAGGGGACAATGAGCAGTTCTCC.

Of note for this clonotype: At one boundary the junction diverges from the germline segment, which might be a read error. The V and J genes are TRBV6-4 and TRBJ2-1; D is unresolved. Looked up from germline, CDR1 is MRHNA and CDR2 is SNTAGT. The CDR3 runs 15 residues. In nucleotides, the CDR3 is TGTGCCAGCAGCGACTCAAGACATGGGGTCAATGAGCAGTTCTTC. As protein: CASSDSRHGVNEQFF.

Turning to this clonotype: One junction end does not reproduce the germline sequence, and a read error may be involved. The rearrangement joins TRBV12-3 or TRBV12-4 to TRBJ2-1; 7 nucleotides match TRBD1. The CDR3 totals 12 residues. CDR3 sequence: CASSLGVRGQSF. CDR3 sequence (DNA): TGTGCCAGCAGTTTAGGGGTCCGGGGACAGTCCTTC.

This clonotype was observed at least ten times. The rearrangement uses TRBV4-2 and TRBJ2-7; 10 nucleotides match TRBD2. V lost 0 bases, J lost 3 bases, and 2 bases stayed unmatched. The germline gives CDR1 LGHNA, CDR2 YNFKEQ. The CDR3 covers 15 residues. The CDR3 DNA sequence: TGTGCCAGCAGCCAAGAGCCTAGCGGGAGCTACGAGCAGTACTTC. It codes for CASSQEPSGSYEQYF.

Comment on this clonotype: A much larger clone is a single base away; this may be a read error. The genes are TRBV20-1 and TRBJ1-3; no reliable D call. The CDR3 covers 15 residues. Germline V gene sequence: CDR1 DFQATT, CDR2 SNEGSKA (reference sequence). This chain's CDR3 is CSASTGSRPGDTIYF. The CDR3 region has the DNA TGCAGTGCATCGACCGGATCCCGCCCTGGAGACACCATATATTTT.

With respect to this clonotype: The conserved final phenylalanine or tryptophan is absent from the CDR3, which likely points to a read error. CDR3 bases: TGCGCCAGCAGCTCATTTTTCGACAGAGCCTACAATGAGCAGTTCATC. This encodes CASSSFFDRAYNEQFI. V usage is TRBV5-1 and J usage is TRBJ2-1, with D maybe TRBD1 (5 bases). The ends were cut back, 3 bases at V and 2 bases at J, with 15 bases in the middle. CDR1 is SGHRS and CDR2 is YFSETQ in the germline V gene. The CDR3 totals 16 residues.

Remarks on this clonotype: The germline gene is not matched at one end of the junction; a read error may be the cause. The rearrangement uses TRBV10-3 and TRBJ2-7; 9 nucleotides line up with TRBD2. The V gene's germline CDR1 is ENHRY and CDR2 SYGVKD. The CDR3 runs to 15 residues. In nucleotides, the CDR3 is TGTACCATCAGTGAGGACTTAGCGGGAGCTCACGAGCAGTACTTC. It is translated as CTISEDLAGAHEQYF.

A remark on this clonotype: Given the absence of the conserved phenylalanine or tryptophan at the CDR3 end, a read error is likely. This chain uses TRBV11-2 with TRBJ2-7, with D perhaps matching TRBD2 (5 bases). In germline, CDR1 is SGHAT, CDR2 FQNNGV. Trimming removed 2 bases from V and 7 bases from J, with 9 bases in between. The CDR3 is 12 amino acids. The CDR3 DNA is TGTGCCAGCAGCTTAAGCGGCGTGGAGCAGTACCTC. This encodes CASSLSGVEQYL.

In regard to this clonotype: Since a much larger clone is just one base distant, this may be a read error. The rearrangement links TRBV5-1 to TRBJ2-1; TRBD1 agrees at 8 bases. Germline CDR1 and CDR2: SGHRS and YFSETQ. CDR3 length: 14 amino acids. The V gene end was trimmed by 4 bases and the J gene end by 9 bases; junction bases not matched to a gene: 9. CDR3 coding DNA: TGCGCCAGCAGCGTAATGGACAGGGAGACTGAGCAGTTCTTC. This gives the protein CASSVMDRETEQFF.

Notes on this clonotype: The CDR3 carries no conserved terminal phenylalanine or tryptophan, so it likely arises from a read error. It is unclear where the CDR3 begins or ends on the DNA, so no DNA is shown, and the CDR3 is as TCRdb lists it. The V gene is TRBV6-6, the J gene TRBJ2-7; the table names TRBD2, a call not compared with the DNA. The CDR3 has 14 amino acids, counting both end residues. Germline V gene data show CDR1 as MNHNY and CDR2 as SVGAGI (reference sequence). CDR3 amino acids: CASTTWTSSYEQYY.

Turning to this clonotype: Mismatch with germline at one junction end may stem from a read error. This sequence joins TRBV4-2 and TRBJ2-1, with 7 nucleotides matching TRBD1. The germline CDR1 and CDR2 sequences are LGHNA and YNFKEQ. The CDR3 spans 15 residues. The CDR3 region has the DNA TGTGCCAGCAACCAAGCCGGGACAGCATCCAATGAGCAGTTCTTC. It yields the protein CASNQAGTASNEQFF.

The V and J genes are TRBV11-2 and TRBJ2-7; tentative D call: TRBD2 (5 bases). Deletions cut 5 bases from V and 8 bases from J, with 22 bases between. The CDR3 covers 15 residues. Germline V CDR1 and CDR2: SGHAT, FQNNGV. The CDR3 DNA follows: TGTGCCAGCAGCACCGGGATAGGGCGCACTTACAAGCAGTACTTC. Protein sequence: CASSTGIGRTYKQYF.

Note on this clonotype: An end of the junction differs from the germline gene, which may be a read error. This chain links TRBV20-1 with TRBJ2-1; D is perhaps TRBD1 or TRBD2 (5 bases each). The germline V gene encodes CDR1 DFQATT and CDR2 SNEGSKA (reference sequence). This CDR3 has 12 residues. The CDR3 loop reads CRGVAVNNGQFF. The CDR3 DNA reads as TGCAGGGGGGTGGCGGTGAACAATGGGCAGTTCTTC.